Below, 27 T cell receptor beta chains from the same sample are listed, as sequenced in a study of blood T cell repertoires in COVID-19. Measured with immunoSEQ multiplex PCR; TCRdb has only the in-frame clones, and not every one. Of 350,000 to 450,000 clones in the sample, around 91% were seen once. Input material: PBMCs or T cells enriched from blood (not recorded which). The receptors shown here come from a man between 25 and 39 years old who had recovered from COVID-19.

The chain links TRBV28 to TRBJ1-2, with 7 nucleotides matching TRBD1. Unmatched junction bases numbered 6, after V lost 5 bases and J lost 0 bases. The CDR3 contains 15 residues. CDR1 is MDHEN and CDR2 is SYDVKM in the germline V gene. This CDR3 reads CASSEGQQSNYGYTF. DNA of the CDR3: TGTGCCAGCAGTGAGGGACAGCAATCTAACTATGGCTACACCTTC.

The rearrangement links TRBV5-1 to TRBJ2-1, with 7 positions matching TRBD2. The CDR3 loop spans 15 amino acids. V shed 0 bases and J 7 bases; nucleotides not matched to a gene: 7. The germline gives CDR1 SGHRS, CDR2 YFSETQ. CDR3 protein: CASSLGSSGKNEQFF. CDR3 coding DNA: TGCGCCAGCAGCTTGGGGTCTAGCGGTAAAAATGAGCAGTTCTTC.

The J gene is TRBJ1-5, the V gene TRBV27; 7 nucleotides match TRBD1. Trimming at V came to 6 bases and at J to 4 bases, leaving 9 bases not matched to a gene. This CDR3 is 15 amino acids long. The germline CDR1 and CDR2 sequences are MNHEY and SMNVEV (reference sequence). This CDR3 is CASSGMGTVNQPQHF. The CDR3 DNA is TGTGCCAGCAGCGGAATGGGGACAGTAAATCAGCCCCAGCATTTT.

The V gene is TRBV12-3 or TRBV12-4, the J gene TRBJ2-7, with 13 bases lining up with TRBD2. J lost 5 bases, V lost 6 bases, and 1 base had no gene match. This CDR3 has 13 amino acids. The DNA of the CDR3 is TGTGCCAGCAGAGGACTAGCGGGAGACGAGCAGTACTTC. It yields the protein CASRGLAGDEQYF.

V usage is TRBV6-5 and J usage is TRBJ2-7; 7 nucleotides line up with TRBD1. The CDR3 is made up of 12 amino acids. Trimming at V came to 6 bases and at J to 3 bases, leaving 2 bases not matched to a gene. CDR1 is MNHEY and CDR2 is SVGAGI in the germline V gene. CDR3 sequence (DNA): TGTGCCAGCAGAGGGGGCCGCTACGAGCAGTACTTC. Residues: CASRGGRYEQYF.

The rearrangement uses TRBV29-1 and TRBJ2-1, with 7 nucleotides matching TRBD2. The V gene's germline CDR1 is SQVTM and CDR2 ANQGSEA. V was pared by 7 bases and J by 0 bases, with 9 bases of the junction left unmatched. The CDR3 is 15 residues long. The CDR3, as DNA: TGCAGCGCCCCAATGGGAGGGAGCTCCTACAATGAGCAGTTCTTC. Its protein is CSAPMGGSSYNEQFF.

V gene TRBV5-1 combines with J gene TRBJ1-3; the match to TRBD1 covers 7 bases. CDR1 SGHRS and CDR2 YFSETQ come from the germline V gene. V lost 2 bases and J lost 4; bases outside the gene matches: 3. This CDR3 comprises 14 residues. The CDR3 DNA reads TGCGCCAGCAGCTTCACAGGGGACGGAAACACCATATATTTT. This encodes CASSFTGDGNTIYF.

V is TRBV19 and J is TRBJ2-7; 8 bases are shared with TRBD1. Germline V gene data show CDR1 as LNHDA and CDR2 as SQIVND (reference sequence). Trimming removed 4 bases from V and 7 bases from J; junction bases left unmatched: 9. CDR3 length equals 14 residues. CDR3 residues: CASSTWTGRGEQYF. The CDR3 DNA reads as TGTGCCAGTAGTACATGGACAGGGAGAGGGGAGCAGTACTTC. The entire variable domain, with the rest obtained from reference TRBV19 and TRBJ2-7, is as follows: DGGITQSPKYLFRKEGQNVTLSCEQNLNHDAMYWYRQDPGQGLRLIYYSQIVNDFQKGDIAEGYSVSREKKESFPLTVTSAQKNPTAFYLCASSTWTGRGEQYFGPGTRLTVT.

This chain connects TRBV6-5 to TRBJ2-3, with D unclear. V shed 8 bases and J shed 0 bases, with 9 bases lying between them. This CDR3 contains 13 residues. Per the germline V gene, CDR1 is MNHEY and CDR2 is SVGAGI. The CDR3 DNA reads as TGTGCCAGCGGGCAGCCTAGCACAGATACGCAGTATTTT. Its translation is CASGQPSTDTQYF.

This sequence joins TRBV7-2 and TRBJ2-7, with 8 bases aligning to TRBD1. CDR3 length equals 14 residues. CDR1 and CDR2 (germline): SGHTA, FQGNSA. Unmatched junction bases numbered 4, after V lost 4 bases and J lost 2 bases. In DNA form, the CDR3 reads TGTGCCAGCAGCTCCCAGGGGGCGGCCTACGAGCAGTACTTC. Translating gives CASSSQGAAYEQYF.

The rearrangement joins TRBV29-1 to TRBJ2-1, with 7 bases aligning to TRBD2. Germline V gene sequence: CDR1 SQVTM, CDR2 ANQGSEA. The CDR3 is 15 residues long. With 4 bases clipped from V and 0 bases from J, the junction kept 6 bases outside the gene matches. The CDR3 region is CSVAAGVNSYNEQFF. The CDR3 DNA sequence: TGCAGCGTTGCCGCGGGAGTCAACTCCTACAATGAGCAGTTCTTC.

The chain uses TRBV12-5 and TRBJ2-7, with 8 bases fitting TRBD2. The CDR3 spans 16 residues. V shed 0 bases, J shed 2 bases, and the junction held 6 bases outside the gene matches. Germline values: CDR1 LGHNT, CDR2 FRNRAP. The CDR3 loop is CASGLVVASGPYEQYF. The DNA of the CDR3 is TGTGCTAGTGGTTTGGTAGTGGCTAGCGGGCCCTACGAGCAGTACTTC. The entire variable domain, with the rest obtained from reference TRBV12-5 and TRBJ2-7, is as follows: DARVTQTPRHKVTEMGQEVTMRCQPILGHNTVFWYRQTMMQGLELLAYFRNRAPLDDSGMPKDRFSAEMPDATLATLKIQPSEPRDSAVYFCASGLVVASGPYEQYFGPGTRLTVT.

This clone appeared a single time. The V gene is TRBV3-1 (or the pseudogene TRBV3-2), the J gene TRBJ2-3; 11 nucleotides agree with TRBD2. Germline CDR1 LGHDT, CDR2 YNNKEL (reference sequence). The CDR3 totals 16 residues. V was clipped by 4 bases and J by 2 bases; unmatched bases: 5. As DNA, the CDR3 is TGTGCCAGCAGCCGCGGGACTAGCGGCCTCACAGATACGCAGTATTTT. Translated: CASSRGTSGLTDTQYF.

The chain has TRBV6-5 and TRBJ2-2, with 7 bases fitting TRBD1. With V trimmed by 10 bases and J by 5 bases, 10 bases remained unmatched. CDR3 length: 14 amino acids. The V gene's germline CDR1 is MNHEY and CDR2 SVGAGI. CDR3 sequence reads: CATRGLQGTGELFF. The CDR3 DNA reads TGTGCCACCCGTGGTCTACAGGGGACCGGGGAGCTGTTTTTT.

This chain uses TRBV7-9 with TRBJ1-4, with 7 bases lining up with TRBD1. The CDR3 is 15 amino acids. CDR1 is SEHNR, CDR2 FQNEAQ, per germline (reference sequence). Trimming removed 2 bases from V and 4 bases from J; junction bases left unmatched: 4. The CDR3 reads CASSLFQGVNEKLFF. The CDR3 nucleotides read TGTGCCAGCAGCTTATTTCAGGGGGTTAATGAAAAACTGTTTTTT.

The chain couples TRBV3-1 (or the pseudogene TRBV3-2) to TRBJ2-1; 11 bases are a match to TRBD2. The junction had 1 base not matched to a gene; V was cut back by 0 bases and J by 3 bases. Germline CDR1 is LGHDT and CDR2 is YNNKEL (reference sequence). This CDR3 is built from 16 residues. For the CDR3, the DNA is TGTGCCAGCAGCCAAGACACTAGCGGGAGCTACAATGAGCAGTTCTTC. This codes for CASSQDTSGSYNEQFF.

V gene TRBV18 combines with J gene TRBJ2-1; possibly TRBD2 for D (6 bases). There are 16 residues in the CDR3. V lost 0 bases, J lost 1 base, and 10 bases lay in between. Germline CDR1 is KGHSH and CDR2 is LQKENI. The CDR3 is CASSPPIAESYNEQFF. The CDR3 region has the DNA TGTGCCAGCTCACCACCGATAGCGGAGTCCTACAATGAGCAGTTCTTC.

The gene calls are TRBV3-1 (or the pseudogene TRBV3-2) and TRBJ2-5, with 11 bases fitting TRBD2. J was trimmed by 4 bases and V by 0 bases; bases with no gene match: 7. This CDR3 contains 17 residues. Germline CDR1 LGHDT, CDR2 YNNKEL (reference sequence). The CDR3 reads CASSQEVLAGGPETQYF. The CDR3 DNA sequence: TGTGCCAGCAGCCAAGAGGTTTTAGCGGGAGGGCCAGAGACCCAGTACTTC.

The chain is built from TRBV9 and TRBJ2-3, with 11 nucleotides matching TRBD1. Looked up from germline, CDR1 is SGDLS and CDR2 is YYNGEE. The CDR3 is 15 amino acids. J lost 7 bases, V lost 0 bases, and 4 bases had no gene match. CDR3 coding DNA: TGTGCCAGCAGCGTAGGAGGACAGGGGGCCAATACGCAGTATTTT. Translating gives CASSVGGQGANTQYF.

CDR3 amino acids: CASQLAGGPGNEQFF. CDR3 DNA sequence: TGTGCCAGTCAACTAGCGGGAGGGCCGGGTAATGAGCAGTTCTTC. V is TRBV19 and J is TRBJ2-1, with 13 nucleotides matching TRBD2. Trimming took 8 bases from V and 7 from J; bases not matched to a gene: 8. CDR1 and CDR2 from the germline V gene are LNHDA and SQIVND (reference sequence). The CDR3 runs to 15 residues.

This clone was recorded a few times. The genes are TRBV19 and TRBJ2-5, with TRBD2 as a possible D gene (6 bases). This CDR3 spans 15 amino acids. V was trimmed by 3 bases and J by 5 bases, leaving 16 bases between them. The V gene's germline CDR1 is LNHDA and CDR2 SQIVND (reference sequence). For the CDR3, the DNA is TGTGCCAGTAGTATGGGTGGACTAACAGCGGAGACCCAGTACTTC. Protein: CASSMGGLTAETQYF. Full variable domain (remainder filled in from reference TRBV19 and TRBJ2-5): DGGITQSPKYLFRKEGQNVTLSCEQNLNHDAMYWYRQDPGQGLRLIYYSQIVNDFQKGDIAEGYSVSREKKESFPLTVTSAQKNPTAFYLCASSMGGLTAETQYFGPGTRLLVL.

V usage is TRBV30 and J usage is TRBJ1-5; weak D call: TRBD1 (5 bases). CDR1 GTSNPN and CDR2 SVGIG come from the germline V gene (reference sequence). CDR3 length: 13 amino acids. V was pared by 5 bases and J by 0 bases, with 8 bases between. This chain's CDR3 is CAWADSSNQPQHF. CDR3 DNA: TGTGCCTGGGCTGACAGTAGCAATCAGCCCCAGCATTTT. Using reference TRBV30 and TRBJ1-5 for the parts outside the CDR3, the full variable domain is SQTIHQWPATLVQPVGSPLSLECTVEGTSNPNLYWYRQAAGRGLQLLFYSVGIGQISSEVPQNLSASRPQDRQFILSSKKLLLSDSGFYLCAWADSSNQPQHFGDGTRLSIL.

The DNA for the CDR3 is TGTGCCAGCAGCTCGGGGGGTGGGGACGTAGCTTTCTTT. It translates to CASSSGGGDVAFF. The chain employs TRBV5-4 and TRBJ1-1; TRBD1 is a possible D gene (5 bases). Germline V gene sequence: CDR1 SGHNT, CDR2 YYREEE (reference sequence). The CDR3 covers 13 residues. The V end was cut by 3 bases, the J end by 10 bases, with 16 bases between.

The chain uses TRBV7-9 and TRBJ1-4, with D perhaps matching TRBD1 (6 bases). Trimming shortened V by 5 bases and J by 13 bases, and 14 bases separated the two germline ends. CDR3 size: 12 residues. From germline, CDR1 is SEHNR and CDR2 FQNEAQ (reference sequence). Here the CDR3 DNA reads TGTGCCAGCAGCCAAGATTCGACAGGACTGTTTTTT. This codes for CASSQDSTGLFF.

The chain recombines TRBV28 with TRBJ2-7; D unresolved. There are 15 residues in the CDR3. Germline loops: CDR1 MDHEN, CDR2 SYDVKM. V lost 2 bases to trimming and J lost 0 bases, with 11 bases between them. The CDR3 bases are TGTGCCAGCAGTTTACTCTCCGCCAGCTCCTACGAGCAGTACTTC. Translating gives CASSLLSASSYEQYF. The full variable domain, its missing parts supplied by reference TRBV28 and TRBJ2-7, is DVKVTQSSRYLVKRTGEKVFLECVQDMDHENMFWYRQDPGLGLRLIYFSYDVKMKEKGDIPEGYSVSREKKERFSLILESASTNQTSMYLCASSLLSASSYEQYFGPGTRLTVT.

V is TRBV28 and J is TRBJ2-1; D is possibly TRBD2 (5 bases). Germline lookup yields CDR1 MDHEN and CDR2 SYDVKM. V was pared by 7 bases and J by 0 bases, with 16 bases between. The CDR3 extends over 16 amino acids. CDR3 in DNA: TGTGCCAGCATTCACTCCGCGGGTGACTCCTACAATGAGCAGTTCTTC. Encoded protein: CASIHSAGDSYNEQFF.

The J gene is TRBJ2-3, the V gene TRBV4-1; D possibly corresponds to TRBD2 (5 bases). Trimming stripped 3 bases from V and 4 bases from J, with 14 bases between. Germline CDR1 and CDR2: MGHRA and YSYEKL. The CDR3 has 15 amino acids. CDR3 protein: CASSQTRSGPDTQYF. CDR3 in DNA: TGCGCCAGCAGCCAGACAAGGAGCGGCCCAGATACGCAGTATTTT.